This T cell receptor (beta chain) was captured by sequencing in a study of blood T cell repertoires in COVID-19. Study at large: Researchers got acute and convalescent COVID-19 samples from the United States, Italy and Spain.

V was shortened by 5 bases and J by 1 base, with 14 bases between the two germline ends. Germline assignment: CDR1 MGHDK and CDR2 SYGVNS. The CDR3 sequence is 15 residues long. Per the authors' pipeline: Estimation of nucleated cell counts relied on the amplification of reference gene primers. Sequencing was performed with immunoSEQ multiplex PCR; in TCRdb, only in-frame clones are kept and a portion is missing. V and J calls and clone size come straight from that table; D and trimming were deduced from the DNA. The top ten hold 12% to 15% of the sample, which has about 52,000 clones, around 86% seen once.

The chain is built from TRBV25-1 and TRBJ2-5, with D possibly TRBD1 on 5 matching bases. The receptor was derived from a man in his sixties or seventies with acute or convalescent COVID-19. Sequencing was performed on peripheral blood. The CDR3 is CASSPSPDTQETQYF. Here the CDR3 DNA reads TGTGCCAGCAGTCCCTCACCGGACACCCAAGAGACCCAGTACTTC.